This T cell receptor beta chain was sequenced for a study of T cell repertoires in cytomegalovirus infection. Study context: The public TCR beta signatures pointed to both CMV infection and matching HLA type.

Points from the study as a whole: There were HLA-C-restricted CMV-specific TCR beta clonotypes dominating the ex vivo response.

TCRdb itself ran the reads through MiXCR, one entry per CDR3 protein. The table lists some 220,000 distinct CDR3 sequences, approximately 6.7% of them singletons, with more than 5.5% in the top ten. This clonotype has a count of ten or more. What it recognizes is unknown. Trimming took off 0 bases at V and 4 bases at J, with 11 bases between the two ends. Germline values: CDR1 SGHRS, CDR2 YFSETQ. The CDR3 is 14 amino acids. The specimen sequenced was PBMCs. The sequence was collected from a human donor in good health (CMV status not recorded). Some clones in this sample may be carry-over from other donors' samples. V usage is TRBV5-1 and J usage is TRBJ2-7; D is ambiguous. CDR3 bases: TGCGCCAGCAGCTTGGCCGTCCTGGGATACGAGCAGTACTTC. Translating it yields CASSLAVLGYEQYF.